The entry below gives a single TCR beta chain sequence along with its context. The antigen remains undetermined. A clone one base away is much larger, so this may be a read error. This likely comes from a read error, as the CDR3 has no conserved phenylalanine or tryptophan at its end. Libraries of bulk TCR were made by previously described methods (with listed TCR primers). TCRdb processed the PCR reads anew with MiXCR; each CDR3 protein has one entry. The table has roughly 100,000 distinct CDR3 sequences, about a third seen once. CDR3 length: 14 residues. CDR1 is SGDLS and CDR2 is YYNGEE in the germline V gene. V lost 3 bases to trimming and J lost 3 bases, with 13 bases between them. The data were obtained in a study of molecular identifiers for immune sequencing clone quantification. As for the study in general: Replicate runs used RNA from roughly 20,000 or 100,000 naive CD8 cells, which was split five ways into aliquots, and four of those aliquots were then sequenced.

Points from the study as a whole: Clones that exceeded 20 RNA copies held over 99% of effector molecules, yet under 1% in naive cells.

In the sort, naive CD8 T cells were defined as CD8+CD4-CCR7+CD45RA+. Sample: naive CD8+ T cells from blood, with Jurkat cell RNA spiked in. The subset: FACS-sorted CD8+CD4-CCR7+CD45RA+ naive T cells. This receptor was obtained from a human donor in good health. Some libraries in this study had Jurkat cell RNA spiked in. This chain links TRBV9 with TRBJ2-7; D gene ambiguous. CDR3 in DNA: TGTGCCAGCAGCGCTGGTCAGTCCGGCTACGAGCAGTACTAC. Translated: CASSAGQSGYEQYY.